The T cell receptor beta chain under discussion was sequenced for a study of technical replicates of blood from a handful of donors. The germline V and J ends were trimmed by 3 bases and 3 bases, with 7 bases remaining between them. Germline V gives CDR1 KGHSH, CDR2 LQKENI. The CDR3 extends over 13 amino acids. Repertoires were generated with immunoSEQ multiplex PCR, while TCRdb's copy carries only in-frame clones and drops some. Here the sample spans about 63,000 clones, around 87% being singletons. This chain uses TRBV18 with TRBJ2-3; D ambiguous. The sequence was collected from a human donor in good health. Some clones in this sample may be carry-over from other donors' samples. Sequences were obtained from PBMCs. The CDR3 loop is CASSPRETDTQYF. DNA of the CDR3: TGTGCCAGCTCACCTAGAGAGACAGATACGCAGTATTTT.